One sample yielded the 19 T cell receptor beta chains listed below, sequenced in a study of T cell repertoires in cytomegalovirus infection. Each CDR3 protein gets one entry after TCRdb re-called the reads with MiXCR. The data hold about 920,000 distinct CDR3 sequences, with roughly 31% observed a single time. These receptors lack a known antigen. Material: cultured CD8+ T cells from PBMCs, obtained from culture after CMV antigen stimulation. The receptors stem from a human donor in good health (CMV status not recorded). Some clones in this sample may be carry-over from other donors' samples.

This clonotype occurred a few times. The rearrangement joins TRBV7-9 to TRBJ1-2, with TRBD1 matching over 7 bases. This CDR3 spans 15 amino acids. Trimming cost V 5 bases and J 4 bases; bases outside gene matches: 10. Germline CDR1 is SEHNR and CDR2 is FQNEAQ (reference sequence). CDR3 coding DNA: TGTGCCAGCAGCCTCGACGGGACAGACGTCTATGGCTACACCTTC. It encodes CASSLDGTDVYGYTF.

The chain couples TRBV28 to TRBJ1-2; 9 bases fit TRBD1. CDR1 and CDR2 (germline): MDHEN, SYDVKM. The CDR3 sequence is 14 residues long. Losses at the gene ends were 3 bases for V and 6 bases for J; bases not matched to a gene: 5. This chain's CDR3 is CASSFGTGLDGYTF. CDR3 DNA sequence: TGTGCCAGCAGTTTCGGGACAGGGCTTGATGGCTACACCTTC.

The V gene is TRBV19, the J gene TRBJ1-1; D call uncertain. There are 15 residues in the CDR3. Per germline, CDR1 LNHDA and CDR2 SQIVND (reference sequence). The ends were cut back, 5 bases at V and 4 bases at J, with 17 bases in the middle. The CDR3 here is CASSEPRAASTEAFF. CDR3 sequence (DNA): TGTGCCAGTAGTGAACCGAGGGCGGCGAGCACTGAAGCTTTCTTT. Full variable domain (remainder filled in from reference TRBV19 and TRBJ1-1): DGGITQSPKYLFRKEGQNVTLSCEQNLNHDAMYWYRQDPGQGLRLIYYSQIVNDFQKGDIAEGYSVSREKKESFPLTVTSAQKNPTAFYLCASSEPRAASTEAFFGQGTRLTVV.

The V gene is TRBV7-2, the J gene TRBJ1-5; tentatively, D is TRBD1 (5 bases). Trimming took off 3 bases at V and 3 bases at J, with 12 bases between the two ends. Germline assignment: CDR1 SGHTA and CDR2 FQGNSA. The CDR3 extends over 15 amino acids. CDR3 loop: CASSLAGGHNQPQHF. The CDR3 bases are TGTGCCAGCAGCTTGGCGGGGGGTCACAATCAGCCCCAGCATTTT. The entire variable domain, with the rest obtained from reference TRBV7-2 and TRBJ1-5, is as follows: GAGVSQSPSNKVTEKGKDVELRCDPISGHTALYWYRQSLGQGLEFLIYFQGNSAPDKSGLPSDRFSAERTGGSVSTLTIQRTQQEDSAVYLCASSLAGGHNQPQHFGDGTRLSIL.

The rearrangement links TRBV7-9 to TRBJ2-5; D could derive from TRBD1 or TRBD2 (5 bases each). V lost 4 bases and J lost 0, with 9 bases in between. CDR3 length: 14 residues. The germline V gene has CDR1 SEHNR and CDR2 FQNEAQ (reference sequence). CDR3 sequence: CASSWDGNQETQYF. DNA of the CDR3: TGTGCCAGCAGCTGGGACGGGAACCAAGAGACCCAGTACTTC. Looking up the rest from reference TRBV7-9 and TRBJ2-5 gives the full variable domain: DTGVSQNPRHKITKRGQNVTFRCDPISEHNRLYWYRQTLGQGPEFLTYFQNEAQLEKSRLLSDRFSAERPKGSFSTLEIQRTEQGDSAMYLCASSWDGNQETQYFGPGTRLLVL.

In this sample, this clonotype turned up a few times. The V and J genes are TRBV7-8 and TRBJ2-1, with 10 bases matching TRBD2. The J segment lost 12 bases and the V segment lost 1 base, leaving 9 bases of the junction unmatched. Looked up from germline, CDR1 is SGHVS and CDR2 is FQNEAQ. This CDR3 contains 15 residues. As DNA, the CDR3 is TGTGCCAGCAGCTTAGACGCGGCTAGCGGGGGAGGGCAGTTCTTC. Translated: CASSLDAASGGGQFF.

The chain carries TRBV29-1 and TRBJ1-2; TRBD1 matches 7 bases. From germline, CDR1 is SQVTM and CDR2 ANQGSEA. With V trimmed by 6 bases and J by 4 bases, 8 bases remained unmatched. The CDR3 has 13 residues. Here the CDR3 DNA reads TGCAGCGTCCGGGACAGTTGGGTCTATGGCTACACCTTC. Protein product: CSVRDSWVYGYTF.

The chain uses TRBV5-4 and TRBJ2-7; no clear D gene. Germline-derived CDR1 and CDR2 are SGHNT and YYREEE (reference sequence). The length of the CDR3 is 10 residues. The germline V and J ends were trimmed by 3 bases and 6 bases, with 4 bases remaining between them. This CDR3 is CASSYSEQYF. CDR3 bases: TGTGCCAGCAGCTACTCCGAGCAGTACTTC.

This clonotype showed up just once. This sequence joins TRBV20-1 and TRBJ2-6; weak D call: TRBD2 (5 bases). The CDR3 is made up of 16 amino acids. The germline V and J ends were trimmed by 6 bases and 0 bases, with 15 bases remaining between them. Looked up from germline, CDR1 is DFQATT and CDR2 is SNEGSKA (reference sequence). The CDR3 nucleotides read TGCAGTGCCCAGGAGGACGCCTACTCTGGGGCCAACGTCCTGACTTTC. Its protein product is CSAQEDAYSGANVLTF.

The rearrangement joins TRBV2 to TRBJ1-6, with 11 nucleotides matching TRBD1. Germline V lookup: CDR1 SNHLY, CDR2 FYNNEI. V trimming: 7 bases; J trimming: 4 bases; junction bases outside the gene matches: 3. The CDR3 is made up of 15 amino acids. CDR3 bases: TGTGCCAGCAAGGGGACAGGGGGTTATAATTCACCCCTCCACTTT. Translation: CASKGTGGYNSPLHF.

This clonotype was found a few times. This chain uses TRBV10-3 with TRBJ2-3; D remains ambiguous. Trimming cost V 5 bases and J 0 bases, with 15 bases left between them. Germline V gene sequence: CDR1 ENHRY, CDR2 SYGVKD. The CDR3 runs 16 residues. The CDR3 sequence: CAISFTGSKSTDTQYF. CDR3 nucleotide sequence: TGTGCCATCAGTTTCACGGGCTCCAAGAGCACAGATACGCAGTATTTT.

J is TRBJ2-5 and V is TRBV4-1; no firm D call. Germline values: CDR1 MGHRA, CDR2 YSYEKL. This CDR3 spans 14 amino acids. The ends were cut back, 1 base at V and 2 bases at J, with 8 bases in the middle. For the CDR3, the DNA is TGCGCCAGCAGCCAAGCCCAGTGGCAAGAGACCCAGTACTTC. It specifies CASSQAQWQETQYF.

The rearrangement joins TRBV4-1 to TRBJ2-5, with a tentative D call TRBD2 (6 bases). The CDR3 sequence is 16 residues long. CDR1 and CDR2 (germline): MGHRA, YSYEKL. V was cut by 0 bases and J by 4 bases, with 15 bases left in between. Here the CDR3 DNA reads TGCGCCAGCAGCCAAGATGGGACTCCACCGGGAGAGACCCAGTACTTC. Translated, it gives CASSQDGTPPGETQYF.

This clonotype was picked up a small number of times. J is TRBJ2-1 and V is TRBV15; 9 positions agree with TRBD1. Germline values: CDR1 LNHNV, CDR2 YYDKDF (reference sequence). V lost 3 bases to trimming and J lost 8 bases; unmatched junction nucleotides: 5. The CDR3 covers 14 residues. The CDR3 is CATSRGQGLDEQFF. For the CDR3, the DNA is TGTGCCACCAGCAGGGGACAGGGTCTCGATGAGCAGTTCTTC. Filled out from reference TRBV15 and TRBJ2-1, the complete variable domain reads DAMVIQNPRYQVTQFGKPVTLSCSQTLNHNVMYWYQQKSSQAPKLLFHYYDKDFNNEADTPDNFQSRRPNTSFCFLDIRSPGLGDTAMYLCATSRGQGLDEQFFGPGTRLTVL.

The V call is TRBV11-2, the J call TRBJ2-4; either TRBD1 or TRBD2 may fit D (6 bases each). Trimming shortened V by 4 bases and J by 8 bases, and 15 bases separated the two germline ends. The CDR3 is 14 amino acids. Germline CDR1 SGHAT, CDR2 FQNNGV. The CDR3 DNA reads TGTGCCAGCAGCTCCGAAGGGGGGTGGGACATTCAGTACTTC. It specifies CASSSEGGWDIQYF. The full variable domain, completed using reference TRBV11-2 and TRBJ2-4, is EAGVAQSPRYKIIEKRQSVAFWCNPISGHATLYWYQQILGQGPKLLIQFQNNGVVDDSQLPKDRFSAERLKGVDSTLKIQPAKLEDSAVYLCASSSEGGWDIQYFGAGTRLSVL.

This clonotype appeared once. The chain combines TRBV9 with TRBJ2-3; perhaps TRBD2 as D (5 bases). Trimming removed 0 bases from V and 1 base from J, with 9 bases in between. Germline assignment: CDR1 SGDLS and CDR2 YYNGEE. The CDR3 length is 15 residues. The CDR3 region is CASSVDGERTDTQYF. The CDR3 nucleotides read TGTGCCAGCAGCGTAGACGGGGAACGCACAGATACGCAGTATTTT.

This clonotype was counted at least ten times. This chain joins TRBV12-3 or TRBV12-4 and TRBJ2-1; D not certain. The germline V and J ends were trimmed by 7 bases and 9 bases, with 13 bases remaining between them. This CDR3 contains 12 residues. The CDR3 DNA is TGTGCCAGCAATTTCGAGACGGGTGAGCAGTTCTTC. Its protein product is CASNFETGEQFF.

The chain combines TRBV10-2 with TRBJ1-5; D unresolved. The CDR3 contains 14 residues. Germline CDR1 reads WSHSY; CDR2 reads SAAADI. With 8 bases removed from V and 1 base from J, the gap between germline ends came to 12 bases. The CDR3 region is CASSDDKSNQPQHF. CDR3 sequence (DNA): TGCGCCAGCTCAGATGACAAGAGCAATCAGCCCCAGCATTTT.

This clonotype was detected only a few times. This sequence joins TRBV19 and TRBJ2-7, with D possibly matching TRBD1 (6 bases). Per the germline V gene, CDR1 is LNHDA and CDR2 is SQIVND (reference sequence). The CDR3 runs 13 residues. V was shortened by 2 bases and J by 7 bases, with 12 bases between the two germline ends. The CDR3 region is CASSISRGEEQYV. CDR3 in DNA: TGTGCCAGTAGTATAAGCAGGGGTGAAGAGCAGTACGTC.